This TCR beta chain was found in a study of T cells after yellow fever vaccination. There are 18 residues in the CDR3. Per germline, CDR1 DFQATT and CDR2 SNEGSKA (reference sequence). V lost 3 bases and J 3 bases, leaving 24 bases between the germline ends. In TCRdb, the 5' RACE reads were re-called with MiXCR into one record per CDR3 protein. The data show about 630,000 distinct CDR3 sequences, with 9% to 15% seen just once and more than 12% held by the top ten. V is TRBV20-1 and J is TRBJ2-1, with a weak D call TRBD2 (7 bases). This clonotype originated in a man aged 25-45 years who received the YFV17D yellow fever vaccine. The sample in question was PBMCs, obtained on the day of the yellow fever booster vaccination. The CDR3 coding sequence is TGCAGTGCTAGTGCCTTTGGGGTGCGGGGGCGCATCTACAATGAGCAGTTCTTC. This codes for CSASAFGVRGRIYNEQFF.